The sequence of this T cell receptor beta chain was determined in a study of shared clonotypes between healthy human individuals. Deletions cut 4 bases from V and 2 bases from J, with 17 bases between. CDR1 and CDR2 (germline): MGHRA, YSYEKL. CDR3 length equals 16 residues. Terminally differentiated effector memory CD45RA+ cells were left out of the naive CD8 fraction, which was CD45RO-negative and positively selected for CCR7. The authors split each subset's genomic DNA evenly across several immunoSEQ plates. Assay used: immunoSEQ multiplex PCR; TCRdb lists only in-frame clones, some missing. The data show about 2,100,000 clones, about 93% seen once.

The V and J genes are TRBV4-1 and TRBJ1-2, with D perhaps matching TRBD1 (6 bases). Sequenced material: naive CD8+ T cells from PBMCs. This TCR came from a man aged 18 to 29 in good health. Some clones in this sample may be carry-over from other donors' samples. CDR3 sequence reads: CASSPLAGVENYGYTF. DNA for the CDR3: TGCGCCAGCAGCCCCCTAGCAGGGGTGGAGAACTATGGCTACACCTTC.